This record covers a single T cell receptor (beta chain). The antigen is not known. CDR1 and CDR2 from the germline V gene are SGDLS and YYNGEE. Between the trimmed V and J ends, which lost 0 bases and 4 bases, there was a span of 11 bases. The CDR3 is made up of 14 amino acids. Sequenced by immunoSEQ multiplex PCR; TCRdb stores in-frame clones only, minus some. Altogether 45,000 or so clones are present, 70% to 90% being singletons, with the ten largest covering less than 20%. People who had autoimmune disease history or systemic immunosuppression were excluded. This record belongs to a study of OX40 agonist ivuxolimab in advanced cancers. Study information: Patients with hepatocellular carcinoma, melanoma, renal cell or head and neck cancer made up the dose-escalation patients.

General observations from the study: Relative to CD4+ cells, CD8+ T cells on average had more expanded clones.

The chain joins TRBV9 to TRBJ2-7; D is possibly TRBD1 or TRBD2 (5 bases each). This clonotype originated in an adult with an advanced solid tumor such as melanoma, head and neck, liver or kidney cancer. The starting material was CD4+ or CD8+ T cells sorted from blood, obtained in a trial of the OX40 agonist ivuxolimab. CDR3 DNA: TGTGCCAGCAGCGTAGCCCAGGGCGGGTACGAGCAGTACTTC. It encodes CASSVAQGGYEQYF.